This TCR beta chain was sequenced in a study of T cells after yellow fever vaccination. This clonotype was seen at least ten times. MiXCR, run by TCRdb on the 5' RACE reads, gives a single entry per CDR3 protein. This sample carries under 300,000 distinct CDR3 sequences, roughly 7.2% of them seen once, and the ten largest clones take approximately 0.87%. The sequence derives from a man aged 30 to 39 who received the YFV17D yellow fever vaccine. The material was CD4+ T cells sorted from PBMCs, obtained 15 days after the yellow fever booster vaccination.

CDR3 bases: TGTGCCAGCAGAGCAGTACACAGGACTTGGGAGCAGTACTTC. Residues: CASRAVHRTWEQYF. The chain is built from TRBV28 and TRBJ2-7, with D tentatively TRBD1 or TRBD2 (5 bases each). The CDR3 length is 14 residues. The V end lost 6 bases, the J end lost 7 bases, and 19 bases lay between the germline ends. CDR1 and CDR2 (germline): MDHEN, SYDVKM.